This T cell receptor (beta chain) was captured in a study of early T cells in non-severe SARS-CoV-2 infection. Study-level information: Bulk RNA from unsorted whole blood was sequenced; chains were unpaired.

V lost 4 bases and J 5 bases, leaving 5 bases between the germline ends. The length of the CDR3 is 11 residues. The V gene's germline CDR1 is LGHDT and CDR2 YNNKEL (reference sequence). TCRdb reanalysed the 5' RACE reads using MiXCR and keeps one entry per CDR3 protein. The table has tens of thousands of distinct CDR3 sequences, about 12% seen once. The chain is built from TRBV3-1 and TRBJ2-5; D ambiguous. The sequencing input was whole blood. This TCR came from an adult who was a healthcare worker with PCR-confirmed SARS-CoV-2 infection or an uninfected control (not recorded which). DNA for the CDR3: TGTGCCAGCAGCCGCGTGGAGACCCAGTACTTC. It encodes CASSRVETQYF.